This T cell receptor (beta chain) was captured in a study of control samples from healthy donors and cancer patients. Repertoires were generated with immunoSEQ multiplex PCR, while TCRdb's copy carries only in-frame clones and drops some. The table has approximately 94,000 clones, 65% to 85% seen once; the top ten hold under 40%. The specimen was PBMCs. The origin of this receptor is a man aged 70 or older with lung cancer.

The CDR3 loop reads CASSTIPDPRANIQYF. In nucleotides, the CDR3 is TGTGCCAGCAGCACCATCCCGGACCCCCGAGCGAACATTCAGTACTTC. V gene TRBV5-6 combines with J gene TRBJ2-4; no clear D. The CDR3 covers 16 residues. CDR1 is SGHDT, CDR2 YYEEEE, per germline. V was clipped by 4 bases and J by 7 bases, with 21 bases between them.